This T cell receptor (beta chain) was sequenced in a study of Ad26.COV2.S vaccination and SARS-CoV-2 variants. General observations from the study: It was found that vaccine and placebo recipients had similar non-spike TCR breadth.

The ends were cut back, 0 bases at V and 4 bases at J, with 15 bases in the middle. The CDR3 sequence is 16 residues long. The germline V gene encodes CDR1 MNHEY and CDR2 SVGAGI. Sample treatment: roughly 19 received Ad26.COV2.S at low or high dose, single or two shots; 5 received placebo; per-sample allocation not given. The investigators took samples on day 63 after the first vaccine or placebo injection. About this clone: Antigen: not known.

Repertoires were generated with immunoSEQ multiplex PCR, while TCRdb's copy carries only in-frame clones and drops some. The sample records 430,000 or so clones, roughly 87% being singletons. This receptor was taken from a person between 18 and 65 years old who received the Ad26.COV2.S COVID-19 vaccine or a placebo. The chain couples TRBV6-5 to TRBJ1-2; D is perhaps TRBD1 (6 bases). Material: peripheral blood, obtained in a trial of Ad26.COV2.S vaccine versus placebo. In DNA, the CDR3 is TGTGCCAGCAGTTACTCGCGCCCTACAGGGTCCTATGGCTACACCTTC. It is translated as CASSYSRPTGSYGYTF.